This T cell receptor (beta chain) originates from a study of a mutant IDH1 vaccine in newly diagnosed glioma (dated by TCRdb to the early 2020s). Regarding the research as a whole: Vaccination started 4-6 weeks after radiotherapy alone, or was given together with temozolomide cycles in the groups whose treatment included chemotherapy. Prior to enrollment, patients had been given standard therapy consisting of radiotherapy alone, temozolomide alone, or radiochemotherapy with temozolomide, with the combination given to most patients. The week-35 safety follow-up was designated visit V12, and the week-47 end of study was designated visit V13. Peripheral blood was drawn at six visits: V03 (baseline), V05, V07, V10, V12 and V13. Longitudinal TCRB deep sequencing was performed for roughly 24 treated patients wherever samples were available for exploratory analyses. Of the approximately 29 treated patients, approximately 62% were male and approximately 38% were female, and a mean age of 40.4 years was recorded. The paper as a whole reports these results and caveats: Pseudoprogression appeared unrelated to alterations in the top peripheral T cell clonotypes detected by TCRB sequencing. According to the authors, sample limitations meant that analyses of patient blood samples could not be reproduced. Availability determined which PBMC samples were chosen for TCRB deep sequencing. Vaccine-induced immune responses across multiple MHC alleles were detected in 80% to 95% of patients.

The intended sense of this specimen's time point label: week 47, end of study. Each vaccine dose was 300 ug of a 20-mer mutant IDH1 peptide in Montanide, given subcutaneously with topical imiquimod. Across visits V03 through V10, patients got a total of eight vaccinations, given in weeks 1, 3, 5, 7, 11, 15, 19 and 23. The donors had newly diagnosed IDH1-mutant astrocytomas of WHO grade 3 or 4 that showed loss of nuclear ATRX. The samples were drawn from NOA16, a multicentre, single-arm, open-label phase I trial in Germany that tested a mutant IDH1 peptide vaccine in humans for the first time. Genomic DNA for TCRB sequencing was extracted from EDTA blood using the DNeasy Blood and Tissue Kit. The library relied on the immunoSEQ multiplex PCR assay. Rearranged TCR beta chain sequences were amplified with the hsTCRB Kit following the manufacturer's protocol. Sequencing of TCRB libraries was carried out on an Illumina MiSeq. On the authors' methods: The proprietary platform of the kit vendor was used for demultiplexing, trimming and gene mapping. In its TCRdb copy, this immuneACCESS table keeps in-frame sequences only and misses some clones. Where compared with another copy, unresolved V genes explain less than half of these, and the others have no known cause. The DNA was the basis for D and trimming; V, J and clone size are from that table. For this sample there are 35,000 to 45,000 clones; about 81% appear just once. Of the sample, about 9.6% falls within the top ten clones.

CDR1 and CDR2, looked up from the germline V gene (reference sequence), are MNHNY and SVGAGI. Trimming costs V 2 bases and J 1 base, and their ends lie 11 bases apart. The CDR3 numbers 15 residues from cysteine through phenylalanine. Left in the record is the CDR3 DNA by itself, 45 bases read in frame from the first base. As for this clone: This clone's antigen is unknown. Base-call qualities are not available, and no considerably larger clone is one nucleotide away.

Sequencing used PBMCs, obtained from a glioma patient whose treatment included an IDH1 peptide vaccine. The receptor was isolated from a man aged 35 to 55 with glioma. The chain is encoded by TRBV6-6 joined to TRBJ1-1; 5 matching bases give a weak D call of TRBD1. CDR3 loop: CASSYGQGGNTEAFF. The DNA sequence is TGTGCCAGCAGTTACGGGCAGGGTGGGAACACTGAAGCTTTCTTT.